This TCR beta chain was recorded in a study of cytomegalovirus exposure and HLA in healthy donors. With regard to this clone: Its specificity is not known.

Whole-study results and caveats: Rarity characterized most TCR sequences, yet some public TCRs appeared in many donors. Among immune exposure information, only CMV serostatus was available.

After removal of 3 bases from V and 4 bases from J, the junction contained 11 bases not matched to a gene. The CDR3 totals 16 residues. Germline-derived CDR1 and CDR2 are SGHRS and YFSETQ. The PCR had 60 Vbeta and 13 Jbeta primers. The method was immunoSEQ multiplex PCR; TCRdb's version includes in-frame clones alone and lacks a portion of them. The table has 95,000 to 150,000 clones, approximately 15% seen once. The sequenced sample was PBMCs. The chain carries TRBV5-1 and TRBJ2-5; TRBD2 agrees at 8 bases. This TCR was sampled from a woman younger than 30 in good health and CMV-seronegative. CDR3 protein: CASSWRGAMGGETQYF. The CDR3, as DNA: TGCGCCAGCAGCTGGCGGGGGGCCATGGGGGGAGAGACCCAGTACTTC.